The 32 T cell receptor beta chains reported below all come from one sample, sequenced in a study of blood T cell repertoires in COVID-19. Method: immunoSEQ multiplex PCR; TCRdb's copy keeps in-frame clones and lacks some. Of about 210,000 clones in the sample, about four fifths were seen once. The source material was peripheral blood. The source of these receptors is a woman aged 45-60 years with active or convalescent COVID-19.

The chain is built from TRBV3-1 (or the pseudogene TRBV3-2) and TRBJ2-7; D may be TRBD1 (5 bases). The V end lost 1 base, the J end lost 1 base, and 8 bases lay between the germline ends. CDR3 size: 14 residues. Per the germline V gene, CDR1 is LGHDT and CDR2 is YNNKEL (reference sequence). The CDR3 here is CASSQAPGSYEQYF. In nucleotides, the CDR3 is TGTGCCAGCAGCCAAGCTCCAGGGTCCTACGAGCAGTACTTC.

The chain carries TRBV15 and TRBJ1-4; D gene uncertain. Per germline, CDR1 LNHNV and CDR2 YYDKDF (reference sequence). Between the trimmed V and J ends, which lost 0 bases and 7 bases, there was a span of 12 bases. The CDR3 spans 15 residues. This chain's CDR3 is CATSRDKRGREKLFF. The CDR3 DNA reads as TGTGCCACCAGCAGAGATAAACGTGGGCGTGAAAAACTGTTTTTT.

This clone was seen a single time. The V gene is TRBV7-2, the J gene TRBJ1-2; 7 bases align to TRBD1. The CDR3 has 13 amino acids. V gave up 6 bases and J gave up 7 bases; unmatched junction bases: 8. Germline CDR1 SGHTA, CDR2 FQGNSA. This chain's CDR3 is CASRGTAQIGYTF. DNA of the CDR3: TGTGCCAGCAGGGGGACAGCCCAAATTGGCTACACCTTC.

This clone was counted once. The V and J genes are TRBV5-1 and TRBJ2-6; a weak D match, TRBD1 (5 bases). The CDR3 is 15 amino acids. CDR1 SGHRS and CDR2 YFSETQ come from the germline V gene. The ends were cut back, 4 bases at V and 3 bases at J, with 11 bases in the middle. The CDR3 is CASSPDSYGANVLTF. CDR3 nucleotide sequence: TGCGCCAGCAGCCCTGACAGTTATGGGGCCAACGTCCTGACTTTC.

The gene calls are TRBV28 and TRBJ2-1; 10 positions match TRBD2. V lost 4 bases and J lost 2; bases outside the gene matches: 2. This CDR3 comprises 15 residues. Germline values: CDR1 MDHEN, CDR2 SYDVKM. This CDR3 is CASSSAGGPYNEQFF. CDR3 in DNA: TGTGCCAGCAGTTCAGCGGGGGGGCCCTACAATGAGCAGTTCTTC.

The chain joins TRBV15 to TRBJ1-3; D might be TRBD1 (5 bases). The CDR3 extends over 16 amino acids. Trimming took 1 base from V and 0 from J, leaving 10 bases between them. The V gene's germline CDR1 is LNHNV and CDR2 YYDKDF (reference sequence). The CDR3 is CATSRVGQNSGNTIYF. CDR3 sequence (DNA): TGTGCCACCAGCAGAGTGGGGCAGAACTCTGGAAACACCATATATTTT.

This clone was counted between two and nine times. The chain joins TRBV5-1 to TRBJ1-3; no firm D call. Germline CDR1 is SGHRS and CDR2 is YFSETQ. The CDR3 consists of 14 residues. V dropped 1 base and J dropped 10 bases, with 15 bases sitting between them. The CDR3: CASSLSGMATTIYF. As DNA, the CDR3 is TGCGCCAGCAGCTTGTCGGGTATGGCTACTACCATATATTTT. Complete variable domain (other parts from reference TRBV5-1 and TRBJ1-3): KAGVTQTPRYLIKTRGQQVTLSCSPISGHRSVSWYQQTPGQGLQFLFEYFSETQRNKGNFPGRFSGRQFSNSRSEMNVSTLELGDSALYLCASSLSGMATTIYFGEGSWLTVV.

The chain recombines TRBV10-3 with TRBJ1-5, with D unclear. CDR3 length: 13 amino acids. CDR1 is ENHRY and CDR2 is SYGVKD in the germline V gene. With 3 bases removed from V and 5 bases from J, the gap between germline ends came to 8 bases. The chain's CDR3 is CAISERADQPQHF. The CDR3 nucleotides are TGTGCCATCAGTGAAAGAGCGGATCAGCCCCAGCATTTT.

This chain uses TRBV28 with TRBJ2-7; 7 bases fit TRBD2. Germline lookup yields CDR1 MDHEN and CDR2 SYDVKM. V lost 5 bases, J lost 8 bases, and 12 bases stayed unmatched. This CDR3 comprises 14 residues. CDR3 sequence: CASSRWGGDSKQYF. The CDR3 bases are TGTGCCAGCAGTCGATGGGGGGGTGACAGCAAGCAGTACTTC.

The chain recombines TRBV6-5 with TRBJ2-7; D possibly corresponds to TRBD1 (6 bases). Germline values: CDR1 MNHEY, CDR2 SVGAGI. Trimming left V 8 bases short and J 4 bases short, with 18 bases between. CDR3 size: 14 residues. In DNA form, the CDR3 reads TGTGCCAGCTCCCTGGCAGGGGCCGGGTACGAGCAGTACGTC. Amino acid sequence: CASSLAGAGYEQYV.

The V call is TRBV29-1, the J call TRBJ1-1; no clear D gene. Germline CDR1 and CDR2: SQVTM and ANQGSEA. The germline V and J ends were trimmed by 5 bases and 5 bases, with 15 bases remaining between them. There are 13 residues in the CDR3. CDR3 sequence (DNA): TGCAGCGTTCGCAGGAATCTTGGGACTGAAGCTTTCTTT. Its translation is CSVRRNLGTEAFF.

V gene TRBV10-3 combines with J gene TRBJ2-2, with D perhaps TRBD1 (6 bases). The length of the CDR3 is 14 residues. Germline V gene lookup returns CDR1 ENHRY and CDR2 SYGVKD. V lost 6 bases and J lost 0, with 8 bases in between. The CDR3 DNA follows: TGTGCCATCAGGGGGGCCGCGAACACCGGGGAGCTGTTTTTT. Translating gives CAIRGAANTGELFF.

This clone was observed once. This rearrangement joins TRBV4-1 to TRBJ1-2; no firm D call. The CDR3 contains 13 residues. V shed 1 base and J shed 8 bases, with 11 bases lying between them. Germline V gene data show CDR1 as MGHRA and CDR2 as YSYEKL. CDR3 sequence (DNA): TGCGCCAGCAGCCAAGTTCGGGATACGGGCTACACCTTC. The encoded protein is CASSQVRDTGYTF.

The rearrangement uses TRBV6-5 and TRBJ1-4; 8 positions match TRBD1. Germline CDR1 and CDR2: MNHEY and SVGAGI. The CDR3 is 15 residues long. With V trimmed by 8 bases and J by 7 bases, 12 bases remained unmatched. The DNA for the CDR3 is TGTGCCAGCGATCTCTCAGGGGGCGCGGGTGAAAAACTGTTTTTT. Amino acid sequence: CASDLSGGAGEKLFF.

The V gene is TRBV2, the J gene TRBJ1-2, with D maybe TRBD1 (6 bases). Germline V lookup: CDR1 SNHLY, CDR2 FYNNEI. The CDR3 is 12 amino acids. The germline V and J ends were trimmed by 6 bases and 7 bases, with 12 bases remaining between them. The CDR3 DNA reads as TGTGCCAGCAGCGGGACAAGGCCTGGCTACACCTTC. This codes for CASSGTRPGYTF.

CDR3 protein: CASIEDFTDTQYF. CDR3 DNA: TGCGCCAGCATCGAGGACTTCACAGATACGCAGTATTTT. The rearrangement joins TRBV5-1 to TRBJ2-3, with D possibly being TRBD2 (5 bases). Germline CDR1 and CDR2: SGHRS and YFSETQ. The length of the CDR3 is 13 residues. Trimming removed 6 bases at V and 2 bases at J, with 10 bases between.

This rearrangement joins TRBV28 to TRBJ1-1; D possibly corresponds to TRBD1 (6 bases). The CDR3 sequence is 15 residues long. Trimming left V 3 bases short and J 4 bases short, with 15 bases between. Germline V gene sequence: CDR1 MDHEN, CDR2 SYDVKM. The CDR3 sequence: CASSFLQGFTTEAFF. CDR3 nucleotide sequence: TGTGCCAGCAGTTTTCTACAGGGATTCACCACTGAAGCTTTCTTT.

The chain is built from TRBV19 and TRBJ1-6; 11 bases match TRBD1. CDR1 and CDR2 (germline): LNHDA, SQIVND (reference sequence). J was trimmed by 0 bases and V by 4 bases; bases with no gene match: 5. The CDR3 consists of 18 residues. In nucleotides, the CDR3 is TGTGCCAGTAGTACCGGGACAGGGGGTAGCTCCTATAATTCACCCCTCCACTTT. Its translation: CASSTGTGGSSYNSPLHF.

The chain uses TRBV19 and TRBJ2-5; 7 bases match TRBD1. The CDR3 has 14 amino acids. Trimming took 5 bases from V and 5 from J; bases not matched to a gene: 8. In germline, CDR1 is LNHDA, CDR2 SQIVND (reference sequence). The CDR3 region has the DNA TGTGCCAGTAGTCCACAGACAGGGCAGGAGACCCAGTACTTC. Translating it yields CASSPQTGQETQYF.

The chain has TRBV5-1 and TRBJ1-1; a weak D match, TRBD1 (6 bases). Looked up from germline, CDR1 is SGHRS and CDR2 is YFSETQ. V lost 3 bases to trimming and J lost 7 bases, with 13 bases between them. CDR3 length: 13 amino acids. The CDR3 protein is CASSSTGFIEAFF. CDR3 coding DNA: TGCGCCAGCAGCTCCACAGGGTTTATTGAAGCTTTCTTT.

This chain links TRBV11-2 with TRBJ1-1, with D unclear. Germline CDR1 SGHAT, CDR2 FQNNGV. The CDR3 runs to 16 residues. Trimming left V 5 bases short and J 0 bases short, with 16 bases between. CDR3 protein: CASSPSPESMNTEAFF. Here the CDR3 DNA reads TGTGCCAGCAGCCCCTCGCCGGAGAGTATGAACACTGAAGCTTTCTTT. The variable domain in full, completed from reference TRBV11-2 and TRBJ1-1, reads EAGVAQSPRYKIIEKRQSVAFWCNPISGHATLYWYQQILGQGPKLLIQFQNNGVVDDSQLPKDRFSAERLKGVDSTLKIQPAKLEDSAVYLCASSPSPESMNTEAFFGQGTRLTVV.

The V and J genes are TRBV7-2 and TRBJ2-2, with D perhaps matching TRBD2 (5 bases). This CDR3 has 15 residues. From germline, CDR1 is SGHTA and CDR2 FQGNSA. Trimming pared 8 bases from V and 0 bases from J, leaving 13 bases between. In DNA, the CDR3 is TGTGCCAGCCGCGAGGGTAACCCGAACACCGGGGAGCTGTTTTTT. Its protein is CASREGNPNTGELFF.

This clone showed up just once. CDR3 region: CASSQHPQDFEQYV. The CDR3 DNA is TGTGCCAGCAGCCAACACCCCCAGGACTTTGAGCAGTACGTC. The chain employs TRBV11-2 and TRBJ2-7; a possible D gene is TRBD2 (5 bases). CDR3 length: 14 residues. V gave up 5 bases and J gave up 7 bases, with 18 bases separating them. Per the germline V gene, CDR1 is SGHAT and CDR2 is FQNNGV.

This chain joins TRBV10-3 and TRBJ1-2; D is possibly TRBD1 (6 bases). The CDR3 contains 15 residues. Germline V lookup: CDR1 ENHRY, CDR2 SYGVKD. Between the trimmed V and J ends, which lost 7 bases and 4 bases, there was a span of 19 bases. The CDR3 DNA sequence: TGTGCCATCAAAGTGGACAGCAATCTTCCCTATGGCTACACCTTC. It translates to CAIKVDSNLPYGYTF.

This clone was found once. This chain uses TRBV5-4 with TRBJ2-6; a weak D match, TRBD1 (6 bases). Germline V gene lookup returns CDR1 SGHNT and CDR2 YYREEE (reference sequence). The CDR3 is 19 residues long. Trimming stripped 4 bases from V and 0 bases from J, with 20 bases between. The CDR3 sequence: CASSPRQGRLASGANVLTF. The CDR3 nucleotides read TGTGCCAGCAGCCCAAGGCAGGGGCGATTGGCCTCTGGGGCCAACGTCCTGACTTTC. The variable domain in full, with the rest retrieved from reference TRBV5-4 and TRBJ2-6, is ETGVTQSPTHLIKTRGQQVTLRCSSQSGHNTVSWYQQALGQGPQFIFQYYREEENGRGNFPPRFSGLQFPNYSSELNVNALELDDSALYLCASSPRQGRLASGANVLTFGAGSRLTVL.

This clone has only one observation. The rearrangement uses TRBV7-9 and TRBJ2-1, with 8 bases lining up with TRBD2. Per germline, CDR1 SEHNR and CDR2 FQNEAQ (reference sequence). The V gene end was trimmed by 3 bases and the J gene end by 9 bases; junction bases not matched to a gene: 7. The CDR3 is 14 amino acids. CDR3 in amino acids: CASSFYREGFEQFF. CDR3 coding DNA: TGTGCCAGCAGCTTCTATCGGGAGGGGTTTGAGCAGTTCTTC.

The V gene is TRBV5-6, the J gene TRBJ2-6; no definite D call. Trimming removed 3 bases at V and 3 bases at J, with 7 bases between. Germline loops: CDR1 SGHDT, CDR2 YYEEEE. The CDR3 totals 14 residues. DNA for the CDR3: TGTGCCAGCAGCTCCGCCTATGGGGCCAACGTCCTGACTTTC. This sequence encodes CASSSAYGANVLTF. The variable domain in full, completed from reference TRBV5-6 and TRBJ2-6, reads DAGVTQSPTHLIKTRGQQVTLRCSPKSGHDTVSWYQQALGQGPQFIFQYYEEEERQRGNFPDRFSGHQFPNYSSELNVNALLLGDSALYLCASSSAYGANVLTFGAGSRLTVL.

In nucleotides, the CDR3 is TGCGCCAGCACAACAGGGGGGGCCCAAGAGACCCAGTACTTC. It translates to CASTTGGAQETQYF. The chain employs TRBV5-1 and TRBJ2-5; the D gene is possibly TRBD1 (8 bases). The CDR3 runs to 14 residues. V was trimmed by 6 bases and J by 1 base, leaving 13 bases between them. Per germline, CDR1 SGHRS and CDR2 YFSETQ.

Concerning this clone: One end of the junction varies from germline; a read error may be responsible. The V call is TRBV5-6, the J call TRBJ1-4; D is possibly TRBD1 (5 bases). CDR3 size: 11 residues. Per germline, CDR1 SGHDT and CDR2 YYEEEE. CDR3 sequence: CASSFQGRVVF. The CDR3 region has the DNA TGTGCCAGCAGCTTCCAAGGCAGGGTGGTTTTT.

The rearrangement joins TRBV10-3 to TRBJ2-1; 13 positions match TRBD2. Germline V CDR1 and CDR2: ENHRY, SYGVKD. V trimming: 10 bases; J trimming: 9 bases; junction bases outside the gene matches: 6. The CDR3 sequence is 13 residues long. The CDR3 bases are TGTGCCAGTGGACTAGCGGGAGCGGCTGAGCAGTTCTTC. As protein: CASGLAGAAEQFF.

This rearrangement joins TRBV6-1 to TRBJ2-1; D not certain. V was pared by 3 bases and J by 9 bases, with 6 bases between. Germline V gene sequence: CDR1 MNHNS, CDR2 SASEGT. The CDR3 loop spans 11 amino acids. CDR3: CASSDNSEQFF. The CDR3 nucleotides are TGTGCCAGCAGTGACAATAGTGAGCAGTTCTTC.

This chain links TRBV19 with TRBJ1-5; tentative D call: TRBD1 (5 bases). Trimming took off 7 bases at V and 3 bases at J, with 16 bases between the two ends. The germline V gene encodes CDR1 LNHDA and CDR2 SQIVND (reference sequence). This CDR3 is 15 amino acids long. This CDR3 is CASKLGGGNNQPQHF. CDR3 bases: TGTGCCAGTAAACTGGGCGGGGGTAACAATCAGCCCCAGCATTTT. Supplemented by reference TRBV19 and TRBJ1-5, the full variable domain reads DGGITQSPKYLFRKEGQNVTLSCEQNLNHDAMYWYRQDPGQGLRLIYYSQIVNDFQKGDIAEGYSVSREKKESFPLTVTSAQKNPTAFYLCASKLGGGNNQPQHFGDGTRLSIL.